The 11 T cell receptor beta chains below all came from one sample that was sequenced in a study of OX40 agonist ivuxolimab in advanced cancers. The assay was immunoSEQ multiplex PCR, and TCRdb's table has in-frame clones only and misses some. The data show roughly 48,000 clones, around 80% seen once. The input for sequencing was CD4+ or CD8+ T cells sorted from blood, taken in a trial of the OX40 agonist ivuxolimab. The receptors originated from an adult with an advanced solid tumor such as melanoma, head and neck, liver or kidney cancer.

The CDR3 spells CASSQDRGRNEQYF. CDR3 DNA: TGTGCCAGTAGTCAAGACAGGGGTAGGAACGAGCAGTACTTC. The chain combines TRBV19 with TRBJ2-7; the match to TRBD1 covers 8 bases. Germline trimming cut 5 bases from V and 5 bases from J; bases unmatched to any gene: 8. The CDR3 has 14 amino acids. Per germline, CDR1 LNHDA and CDR2 SQIVND (reference sequence).

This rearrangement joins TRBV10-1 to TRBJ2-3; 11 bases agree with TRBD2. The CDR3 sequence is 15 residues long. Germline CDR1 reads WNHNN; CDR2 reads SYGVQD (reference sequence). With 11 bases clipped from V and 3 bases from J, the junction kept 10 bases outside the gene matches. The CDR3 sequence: CADGQGLAVTDTQYF. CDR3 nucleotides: TGCGCCGACGGCCAGGGACTAGCGGTAACAGATACGCAGTATTTT.

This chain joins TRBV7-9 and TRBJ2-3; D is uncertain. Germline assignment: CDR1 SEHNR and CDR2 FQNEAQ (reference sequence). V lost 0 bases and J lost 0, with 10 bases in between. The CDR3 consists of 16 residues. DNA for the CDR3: TGTGCCAGCAGCTTAGCTGAAGTCATTAGCACAGATACGCAGTATTTT. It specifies CASSLAEVISTDTQYF.

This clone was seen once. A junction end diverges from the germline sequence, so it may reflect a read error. As DNA, the CDR3 is TGTGCCAGCAGCGACCCGGGGGGTGGGGACCACGAGACCCAGTACTTC. It yields the protein CASSDPGGGDHETQYF. V and J are TRBV5-6 and TRBJ2-5, with 7 bases identical to TRBD2. The V gene's germline CDR1 is SGHDT and CDR2 YYEEEE. The CDR3 is made up of 16 amino acids.

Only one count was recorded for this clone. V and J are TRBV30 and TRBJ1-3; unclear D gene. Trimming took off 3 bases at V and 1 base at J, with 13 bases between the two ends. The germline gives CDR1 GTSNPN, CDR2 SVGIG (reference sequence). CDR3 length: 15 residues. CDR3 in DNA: TGTGCCTGGAGAGCACAGAGGCTTTCTGGAAACACCATATATTTT. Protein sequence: CAWRAQRLSGNTIYF.

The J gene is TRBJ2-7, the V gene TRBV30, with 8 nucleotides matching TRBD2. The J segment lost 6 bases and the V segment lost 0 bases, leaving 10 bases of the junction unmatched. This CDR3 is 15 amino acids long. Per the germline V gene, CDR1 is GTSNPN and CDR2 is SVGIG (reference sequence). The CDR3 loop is CAWSVGRGVSREQYF. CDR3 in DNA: TGTGCCTGGAGTGTCGGGCGGGGGGTTAGTCGCGAGCAGTACTTC.

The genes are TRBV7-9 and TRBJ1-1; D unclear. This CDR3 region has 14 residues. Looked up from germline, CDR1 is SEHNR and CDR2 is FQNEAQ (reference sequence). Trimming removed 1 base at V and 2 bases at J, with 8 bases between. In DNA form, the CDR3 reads TGTGCCAGCAGCTTAGGGGGTACAAACACTGAAGCTTTCTTT. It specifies CASSLGGTNTEAFF. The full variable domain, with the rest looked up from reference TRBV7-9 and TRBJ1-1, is DTGVSQNPRHKITKRGQNVTFRCDPISEHNRLYWYRQTLGQGPEFLTYFQNEAQLEKSRLLSDRFSAERPKGSFSTLEIQRTEQGDSAMYLCASSLGGTNTEAFFGQGTRLTVV.

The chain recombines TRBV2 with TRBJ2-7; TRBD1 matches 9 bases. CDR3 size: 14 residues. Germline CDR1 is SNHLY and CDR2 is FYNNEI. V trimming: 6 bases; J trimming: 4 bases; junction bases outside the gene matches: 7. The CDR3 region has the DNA TGTGCCAGCAGAGGCGACAGGGGGAAATACGAGCAGTACTTC. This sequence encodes CASRGDRGKYEQYF.

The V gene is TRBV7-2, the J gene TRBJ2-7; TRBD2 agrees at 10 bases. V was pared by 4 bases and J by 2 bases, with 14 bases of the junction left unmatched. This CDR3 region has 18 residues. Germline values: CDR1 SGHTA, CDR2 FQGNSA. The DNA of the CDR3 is TGTGCCAGCAGCTCGACGCGCGGAACACTAGCGGGAACCTACGAGCAGTACTTC. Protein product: CASSSTRGTLAGTYEQYF.

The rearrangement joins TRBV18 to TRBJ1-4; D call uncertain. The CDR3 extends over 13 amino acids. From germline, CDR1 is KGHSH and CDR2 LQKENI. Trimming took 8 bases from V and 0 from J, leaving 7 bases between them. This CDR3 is CASAEATNEKLFF. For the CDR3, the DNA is TGTGCCAGCGCCGAGGCAACTAATGAAAAACTGTTTTTT.

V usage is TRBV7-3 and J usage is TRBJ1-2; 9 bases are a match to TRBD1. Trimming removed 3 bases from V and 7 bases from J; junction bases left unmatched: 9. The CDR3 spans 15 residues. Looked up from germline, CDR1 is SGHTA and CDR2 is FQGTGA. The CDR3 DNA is TGTGCCAGCAGCTTGGGGACAGGGCCACGTAGTGGCTACACCTTC. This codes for CASSLGTGPRSGYTF.